The rows below give T cell receptor beta chains drawn from one sample of a study of T cell responses to AZD1222 COVID-19 vaccine. The data were produced by immunoSEQ multiplex PCR, yet TCRdb's version contains in-frame clones alone and is incomplete. Of some 170,000 clones in the sample, about 87% were seen once. The specimen comprised peripheral blood, sampled 28 days after the second dose of the MenACWY control vaccine. These receptors were taken from an adult who received the MenACWY meningococcal vaccine as a control. Both conserved end residues are part of each CDR3. D genes are given only for firm matches. Size is stated for part of the rows, as once, few or many counts, or as a class when the clone is expanded.

V	size	J	D	DNA	CDR3
TRBV15	.	TRBJ2-5	.	TGTGCCACCAGCAGAGGGAGGGTCCAGGAGACCCAGTACTTC	CATSRGRVQETQYF
TRBV29-1	.	TRBJ1-2	.	TGCAGCGATGATGGCTACACCTTC	CSDDGYTF
TRBV6-5	.	TRBJ2-7	.	TGTGCCAGCAGTCCCCCGGGGGTTAACTACGAGCAGTACTTC	CASSPPGVNYEQYF
TRBV24-1	.	TRBJ1-5	TRBD1	TGTGCCACCAGTGGGGACAGGGGGGGAGATCAGCCCCAGCATTTT	CATSGDRGGDQPQHF
TRBV28	.	TRBJ2-7	.	TGTGCCAGCAGCGAGGGGCTTGGGAACGAGCAGTACTTC	CASSEGLGNEQYF
TRBV9	.	TRBJ1-1	.	TGTGCCAGCAGCGTAGGTGAGGCCTCGGCCACTGAAGCTTTCTTT	CASSVGEASATEAFF
TRBV6-5	.	TRBJ2-6	.	TGTGCCAGCATTCGAAACCGGGCCAACGTCCTGACTTTC	CASIRNRANVLTF
TRBV7-2	.	TRBJ1-1	TRBD1	TGTGCCAGCAGCTTAGAGACAGGGTGGAGCACTGAAGCTTTCTTT	CASSLETGWSTEAFF
TRBV27	.	TRBJ1-1	.	TGTGCCAGCAACTTGGGTAGGGGGACTGAAGCTTTCTTT	CASNLGRGTEAFF
TRBV19	.	TRBJ1-3	.	TGTGCCAGTAGTCTCAGACTCTCTGGAAACACCATATATTTT	CASSLRLSGNTIYF
TRBV11-2	.	TRBJ2-5	.	TGTGCCAGCAGCGGGACGGTCCAAGAGACCCAGTACTTC	CASSGTVQETQYF
TRBV2	.	TRBJ1-4	.	TGTGCCAGCAATCCCGACGAGAGAGGTGAAAAACTGTTTTTT	CASNPDERGEKLFF
TRBV4-3	once	TRBJ2-4	TRBD2	TGCGCCAGCAGCCAAGATGGGACTACCATTCAGTACTTC	CASSQDGTTIQYF
TRBV5-6	.	TRBJ1-2	.	TGTGCCAGCAGCTGGGGAGGATCCTATGGCTACACCTTC	CASSWGGSYGYTF
TRBV10-3	.	TRBJ2-7	.	TGTGCCATCAGTGAGAATATCAGGGAGTCCCCTTACGAGCAGTACTTC	CAISENIRESPYEQYF
TRBV6-5	.	TRBJ1-2	.	TGTGCCAGCAGCCGGTTCAGGGGCCGTAACTATGGCTACACCTTC	CASSRFRGRNYGYTF
TRBV28	.	TRBJ1-2	.	TGTGCCAGCAGTCCCTGGACCGGGAAGGGAGGGGGCTACACCTTC	CASSPWTGKGGGYTF
TRBV7-2	.	TRBJ2-5	TRBD1	TGTGCCAGCAGCTTCTGGGACAGGGCAACCAAAGAGACCCAGTACTTC	CASSFWDRATKETQYF
TRBV7-9	.	TRBJ2-1	.	TGTGCCAGCCTAGCGACGGGAGAGGGTACTGAGCAGTTCTTC	CASLATGEGTEQFF
TRBV15	.	TRBJ2-7	TRBD1	TGTGCCACCAGGGACAGCGGCCAGGGGACAGGGAGCTACGAGCAGTACTTC	CATRDSGQGTGSYEQYF
TRBV27	.	TRBJ2-5	.	TGTGCCAGCAGTACCCCTTCTACGTACCAAGAGACCCAGTACTTC	CASSTPSTYQETQYF
TRBV7-2	few	TRBJ1-2	TRBD1	TGTGCCAGCAGCTTGGGAGGGACAGGGCCCGTAGACTACACCTTC	CASSLGGTGPVDYTF
TRBV11-2	.	TRBJ2-7	.	TGTGCCACCCAACTCTGGGGCGAGCAGTACTTC	CATQLWGEQYF
TRBV7-9	.	TRBJ2-3	.	TGTGCCAGCAGCTTACATGGGGAGAGCACAGATACGCAGTATTTT	CASSLHGESTDTQYF
TRBV19	.	TRBJ1-1	.	TGTGCCAGTAGTATAGTATCAGGGGAAGCTTTCTTT	CASSIVSGEAFF
TRBV7-2	.	TRBJ1-2	TRBD1	TGTGCCAGCAGCTTGCAGGGACAGAATAACTATGGCTACACCTTC	CASSLQGQNNYGYTF
TRBV18	.	TRBJ1-2	TRBD1	TGTGCCAGCTCACCAGACAGGGATGGCTACACCTTC	CASSPDRDGYTF
TRBV30	.	TRBJ2-1	TRBD2	TGTGCCTGGGGAGCGGGAAACAATGAGCAGTTCTTC	CAWGAGNNEQFF
TRBV28	.	TRBJ2-7	.	TGTGCCAGCAGTACCGGAAGGAATACCTACGAGCAGTACTTC	CASSTGRNTYEQYF
TRBV28	.	TRBJ1-1	.	TGTGCCAGCATGGAGCGGATCGTTTGGGAAGCTTTCTTT	CASMERIVWEAFF
TRBV5-5	.	TRBJ1-2	TRBD1	TGTGCCAGCAGATTCGGGACAGCTTCCTATGGCTACACCTTC	CASRFGTASYGYTF
TRBV11-2	.	TRBJ2-4	.	TGTGCCAGCAGCTTAGACCGACTCACCCCAGCCAAAAACATTCAGTACTTC	CASSLDRLTPAKNIQYF
TRBV19	.	TRBJ2-1	TRBD2	TGTGCCAGTAGAACGGGACTAGCGGGAACGTATGAGCAGTTCTTC	CASRTGLAGTYEQFF
TRBV6-5	.	TRBJ2-3	.	TGTGCCAGCAGTTACTCGCGGACAAGCACAGATACGCAGTATTTT	CASSYSRTSTDTQYF
TRBV9	.	TRBJ2-7	.	TGTGCCAGCAGCGTAGCGGTGGCTAGCTCCTACGAGCAGTACTTC	CASSVAVASSYEQYF
TRBV11-2	.	TRBJ2-5	.	TGTGCCAGCAGCTTAGAACAGCAAGAGACCCAGTACTTC	CASSLEQQETQYF
TRBV19	.	TRBJ2-7	.	TGTGCCAGTAGTATGGCAGGGCAAGGGGGCGAGCAGTACTTC	CASSMAGQGGEQYF
TRBV6-5	few	TRBJ1-2	TRBD1	TGTGCCAGCAGTTACTCCGGGACAGGGGAAGGCTACACCTTC	CASSYSGTGEGYTF
TRBV7-9	.	TRBJ2-7	.	TGTGCCAGCAGCCAGCGGGACAGGCCCTACGAGCAGTACTTC	CASSQRDRPYEQYF
TRBV6-2/TRBV6-3	.	TRBJ2-1	.	TGTGCCAGCAGTTCCGACTTCCGGCCGACCTACAATGAGCAGTTCTTC	CASSSDFRPTYNEQFF
TRBV10-2	.	TRBJ1-2	.	TGCGCCAGCAGTGAGTCTCAAGGACCAGGACAGAACTATGGCTACACCTTC	CASSESQGPGQNYGYTF
TRBV2	.	TRBJ1-1	.	TGTGCCAGCAGTGAAGCGCCCTGGGCGGGAATTACTGAAGCTTTCTTT	CASSEAPWAGITEAFF
TRBV28	once	TRBJ1-2	.	TGTGCCAGCAGTTCCGGACAGTTCCTCTATGGCTACACCTTC	CASSSGQFLYGYTF
TRBV28	.	TRBJ1-2	.	TGTGCCTCTGGGCCGATCTATGGCTACACCTTC	CASGPIYGYTF
TRBV28	.	TRBJ2-7	.	TGTGCCAGCAGTCCTCGACCCTTATACGAGCAGTACTTC	CASSPRPLYEQYF
TRBV5-6	.	TRBJ1-4	.	TGTGCCAGCAGCTTGTTGCGGGACGCTGGGACTAATGAAAAACTGTTTTTT	CASSLLRDAGTNEKLFF
TRBV29-1	.	TRBJ2-4	.	TGCAGCGTTGAGTCAGGGGCCAAAAACATTCAGTACTTC	CSVESGAKNIQYF
TRBV7-9	.	TRBJ2-7	.	TGTGCCAGCAGCTTCTCAACTTACGAGCAGTACTTC	CASSFSTYEQYF
TRBV5-1	.	TRBJ2-3	.	TGCGCCAGCAGCTTAGACAGGCAGAGCACAGATACGCAGTATTTT	CASSLDRQSTDTQYF
TRBV5-1	.	TRBJ2-1	.	TGCGCCAGCAGCTCATTAACAGGGAAGCTAGACAATGAGCAGTTCTTC	CASSSLTGKLDNEQFF
TRBV14	once	TRBJ2-4	TRBD2	TGTGCCAGCAGCCCTACCCTAGCGGGAGACATTCAGTACTTC	CASSPTLAGDIQYF
TRBV7-2	.	TRBJ2-7	TRBD2	TGTGCCAGCAGCTTTGGAGCGGGGGCCTACGAGCAGTACTTC	CASSFGAGAYEQYF